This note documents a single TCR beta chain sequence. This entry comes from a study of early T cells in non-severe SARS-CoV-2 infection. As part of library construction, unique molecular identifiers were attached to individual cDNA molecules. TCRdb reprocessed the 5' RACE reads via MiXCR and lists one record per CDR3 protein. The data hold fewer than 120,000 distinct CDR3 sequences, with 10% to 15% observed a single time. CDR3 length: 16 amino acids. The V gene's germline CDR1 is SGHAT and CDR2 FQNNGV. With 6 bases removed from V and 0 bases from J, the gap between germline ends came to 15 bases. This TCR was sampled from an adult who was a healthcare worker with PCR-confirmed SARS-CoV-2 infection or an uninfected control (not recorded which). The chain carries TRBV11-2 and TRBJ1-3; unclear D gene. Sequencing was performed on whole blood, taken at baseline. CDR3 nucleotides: TGTGCCAGCAGTCGCAATTGGGCATCCTCTGGAAACACCATATATTTT. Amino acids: CASSRNWASSGNTIYF.